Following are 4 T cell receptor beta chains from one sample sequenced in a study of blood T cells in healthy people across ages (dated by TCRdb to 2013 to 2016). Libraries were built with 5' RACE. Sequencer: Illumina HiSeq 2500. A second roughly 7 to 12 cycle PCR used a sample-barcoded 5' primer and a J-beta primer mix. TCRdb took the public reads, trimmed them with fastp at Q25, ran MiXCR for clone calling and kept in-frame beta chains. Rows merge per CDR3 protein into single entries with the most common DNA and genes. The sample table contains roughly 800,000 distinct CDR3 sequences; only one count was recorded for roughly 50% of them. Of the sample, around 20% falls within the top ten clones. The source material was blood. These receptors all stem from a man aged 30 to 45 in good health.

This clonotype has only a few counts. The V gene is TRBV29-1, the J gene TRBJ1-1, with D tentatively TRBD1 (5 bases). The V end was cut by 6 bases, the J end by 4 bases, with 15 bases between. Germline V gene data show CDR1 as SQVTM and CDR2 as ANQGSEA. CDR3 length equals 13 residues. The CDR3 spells CSVVHQGPTEAFF. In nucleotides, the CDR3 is TGCAGCGTCGTACACCAGGGTCCCACTGAAGCTTTCTTT.

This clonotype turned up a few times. The CDR3: CASSAREQETQYF. Here the CDR3 DNA reads TGTGCCAGCAGTGCCCGAGAACAAGAGACCCAGTACTTC. The chain recombines TRBV6-1 with TRBJ2-5; D call uncertain. V lost 4 bases and J 2 bases, leaving 8 bases between the germline ends. This CDR3 spans 13 amino acids. Looked up from germline, CDR1 is MNHNS and CDR2 is SASEGT.

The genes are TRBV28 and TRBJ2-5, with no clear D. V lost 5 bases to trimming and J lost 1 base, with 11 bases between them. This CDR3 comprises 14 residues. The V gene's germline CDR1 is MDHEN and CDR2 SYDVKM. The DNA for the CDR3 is TGTGCCAGCAGTATAAGTCGGCTCCAAGAGACCCAGTACTTC. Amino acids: CASSISRLQETQYF.

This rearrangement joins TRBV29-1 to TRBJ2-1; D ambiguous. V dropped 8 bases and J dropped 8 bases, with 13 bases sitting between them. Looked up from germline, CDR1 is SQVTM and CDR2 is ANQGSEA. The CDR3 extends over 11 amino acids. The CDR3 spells CSHEEVDEQFF. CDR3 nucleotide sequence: TGCAGCCACGAAGAAGTCGATGAGCAGTTCTTC.